This T cell receptor beta chain was observed in a study of radiation and T cells in renal cell carcinoma. Background on the study: Nephrectomy followed 15 Gy stereotactic body radiation by 4 weeks.

Assay used: immunoSEQ multiplex PCR; TCRdb lists only in-frame clones, some missing. The repertoire includes roughly 140,000 clones, 87% of them detected once, and over 10% sits in the top ten. The time point here: blood 2 weeks post-SBRT. Treatment in this sample: 15 Gy SBRT to primary tumor, nephrectomy 4 weeks later. The patient's renal cell carcinoma had clear cell pathology. Study-wide points: Top tumor clonotypes rose in blood 2 weeks post-radiation, then contracted.

Note on this clone: The antigen remains undetermined.

Germline lookup yields CDR1 ENHRY and CDR2 SYGVKD. The V end was cut by 0 bases, the J end by 9 bases, with 9 bases between. The CDR3 sequence is 13 residues long. J is TRBJ2-1 and V is TRBV10-3, with D perhaps TRBD1 (5 bases). The source is a woman in her forties or fifties with renal cell carcinoma. The sequenced sample was blood, obtained from a patient whose treatment included radiotherapy and nephrectomy. The CDR3 DNA sequence: TGTGCCATCAGTGAGTCCAGGGAATTTGAGCAGTTCTTC. Translated: CAISESREFEQFF.